One and the same sample provided the 10 T cell receptor beta chains below, sequenced in a study of shared clonotypes between healthy human individuals. Generated by immunoSEQ multiplex PCR, the TCRdb table keeps only in-frame clones and is missing some. The sample gives 2 million to 2.5 million clones, approximately 95% of which show up once; more than 0.1% is in the top ten. The material sequenced was naive CD4+ T cells sorted from blood. Subset in this sample: CD45RA+ positively selected. The receptors were gathered from a man in his late teens or twenties in good health.

The chain carries TRBV6-5 and TRBJ2-7, with D possibly TRBD1 on 6 matching bases. The CDR3 covers 14 residues. Germline V gene sequence: CDR1 MNHEY, CDR2 SVGAGI. V lost 11 bases and J 6 bases, leaving 23 bases between the germline ends. The CDR3 DNA follows: TGTGCCTCCAAAGAACCTCAGGGGCGCGGCGAGCAGTACTTC. It yields the protein CASKEPQGRGEQYF.

The chain employs TRBV6-5 and TRBJ2-7; TRBD1 matches at 7 bases. CDR1 is MNHEY and CDR2 is SVGAGI in the germline V gene. The V gene end was trimmed by 6 bases and the J gene end by 4 bases; junction bases not matched to a gene: 9. The CDR3 consists of 14 residues. The CDR3 DNA reads as TGTGCCAGCAGGGTAGGACAGGACGGTTACGAGCAGTACTTC. This sequence encodes CASRVGQDGYEQYF.

A single count supports this clone. The genes are TRBV29-1 and TRBJ2-2; 7 positions agree with TRBD2. CDR1 and CDR2 (germline): SQVTM, ANQGSEA. The V gene end was trimmed by 7 bases and the J gene end by 4 bases; junction bases not matched to a gene: 3. The length of the CDR3 is 12 residues. The CDR3 region has the DNA TGCAGCGCTGGGGAGGGCACCGGGGAGCTGTTTTTT. It yields the protein CSAGEGTGELFF.

This chain joins TRBV9 and TRBJ1-1; 7 bases align to TRBD1. With V trimmed by 6 bases and J by 1 base, 6 bases remained unmatched. Germline CDR1 reads SGDLS; CDR2 reads YYNGEE. CDR3 length equals 14 residues. The CDR3 DNA reads as TGTGCCAGCACTGACAGGGTCACGAACACTGAAGCTTTCTTT. Protein product: CASTDRVTNTEAFF.

The CDR3 region has the DNA TGTGCCAGCTCACGGGCAGATTCAGGCTACGAGCAGTACTTC. It codes for CASSRADSGYEQYF. The chain has TRBV18 and TRBJ2-7; D unresolved. Germline values: CDR1 KGHSH, CDR2 LQKENI. CDR3 length: 14 amino acids. Trimming took 4 bases from V and 3 from J, leaving 13 bases between them.

This sequence joins TRBV11-1 and TRBJ2-2, with 9 bases lining up with TRBD2. This CDR3 has 15 amino acids. Germline trimming cut 5 bases from V and 6 bases from J; bases unmatched to any gene: 7. Germline CDR1 is SGHAT and CDR2 is FQDESV (reference sequence). The CDR3 coding sequence is TGTGCCAGCAGCCCGAGCGGGGGGATCGCCGGGGAGCTGTTTTTT. Its translation: CASSPSGGIAGELFF.

This clone showed up just once. V usage is TRBV11-2 and J usage is TRBJ1-1; D unresolved. Trimming shortened V by 4 bases and J by 0 bases, and 6 bases separated the two germline ends. CDR3 length: 13 residues. The germline CDR1 and CDR2 sequences are SGHAT and FQNNGV. The CDR3: CASSSLMNTEAFF. The CDR3 bases are TGTGCCAGCAGCTCCCTTATGAACACTGAAGCTTTCTTT.

This CDR3 reads CASSQDTASGANVLTF. The DNA of the CDR3 is TGCGCCAGCAGCCAAGATACGGCCTCTGGGGCCAACGTCCTGACTTTC. This chain uses TRBV4-1 with TRBJ2-6; D is unresolved. Trimming shortened V by 0 bases and J by 0 bases, and 6 bases separated the two germline ends. Germline V CDR1 and CDR2: MGHRA, YSYEKL. CDR3 length: 16 amino acids.

The CDR3 bases are TGTGCCAGCAGCCTGTCCGGCGCGGGGAACACTGAAGCTTTCTTT. Its translation: CASSLSGAGNTEAFF. This chain joins TRBV7-3 and TRBJ1-1; D ambiguous. The germline V gene encodes CDR1 SGHTA and CDR2 FQGTGA. The V and J ends lost 5 bases and 1 base respectively, with 14 bases between them. The CDR3 has 15 residues.

The chain combines TRBV27 with TRBJ1-6, with D perhaps TRBD1 (6 bases). Germline V gene sequence: CDR1 MNHEY, CDR2 SMNVEV (reference sequence). The V gene lost 6 bases and the J gene lost 11 bases, with 17 bases spanning the gap. This CDR3 contains 14 residues. The DNA of the CDR3 is TGTGCCAGCAGGGGACCGGGACAAACGACACCCCTCCACTTT. This sequence encodes CASRGPGQTTPLHF.